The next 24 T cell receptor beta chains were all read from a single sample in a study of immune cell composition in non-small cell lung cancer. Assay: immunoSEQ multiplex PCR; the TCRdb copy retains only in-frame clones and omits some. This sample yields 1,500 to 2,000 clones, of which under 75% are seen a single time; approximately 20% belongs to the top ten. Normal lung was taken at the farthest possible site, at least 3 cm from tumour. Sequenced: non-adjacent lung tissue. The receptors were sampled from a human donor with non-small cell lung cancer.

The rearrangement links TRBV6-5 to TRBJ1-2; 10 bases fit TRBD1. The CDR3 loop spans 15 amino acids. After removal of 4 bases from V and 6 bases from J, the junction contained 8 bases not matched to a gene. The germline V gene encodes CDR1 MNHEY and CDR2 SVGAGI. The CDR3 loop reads CASSSRGTGVHGYTF. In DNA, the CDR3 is TGTGCCAGCAGTTCCCGCGGGACAGGGGTACATGGCTACACCTTC.

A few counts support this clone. CDR3 amino acids: CASSESPEKRGRHNLPFNEQFF. Written as DNA, the CDR3 is TGCGCCAGCAGTGAGTCCCCAGAAAAGCGGGGGAGACACAATTTGCCCTTTAATGAGCAGTTCTTC. The V call is TRBV10-1, the J call TRBJ2-1; TRBD2 matches 8 bases. V dropped 0 bases and J dropped 7; count of bases not matched to a gene: 26. Germline V gives CDR1 WNHNN, CDR2 SYGVQD (reference sequence). The length of the CDR3 is 22 residues.

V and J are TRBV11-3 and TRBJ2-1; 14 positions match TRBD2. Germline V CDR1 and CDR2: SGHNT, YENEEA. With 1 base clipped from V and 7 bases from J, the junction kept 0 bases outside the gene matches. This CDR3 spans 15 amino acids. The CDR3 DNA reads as TGTGCCAGCAGCTTAGGACTAGCGGGGGGGAATGAGCAGTTCTTC. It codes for CASSLGLAGGNEQFF.

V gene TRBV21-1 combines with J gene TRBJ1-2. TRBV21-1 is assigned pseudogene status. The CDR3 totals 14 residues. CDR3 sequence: CASSRKEDYYGYTF. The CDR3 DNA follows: TGTGCCAGCAGCCGTAAGGAGGATTACTATGGCTACACCTTC.

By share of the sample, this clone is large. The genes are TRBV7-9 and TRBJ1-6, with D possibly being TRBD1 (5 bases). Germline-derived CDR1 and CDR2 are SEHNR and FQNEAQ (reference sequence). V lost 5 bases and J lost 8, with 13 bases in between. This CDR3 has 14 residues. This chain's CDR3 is CASSGRDSDSPLHF. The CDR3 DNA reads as TGTGCCAGCAGCGGGAGGGACTCGGATTCACCCCTCCACTTT.

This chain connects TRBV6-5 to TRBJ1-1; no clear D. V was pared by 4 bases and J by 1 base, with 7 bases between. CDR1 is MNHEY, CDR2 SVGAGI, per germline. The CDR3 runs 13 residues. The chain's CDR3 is CASSFAENTEAFF. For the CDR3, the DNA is TGTGCCAGCAGTTTCGCGGAGAACACTGAAGCTTTCTTT.

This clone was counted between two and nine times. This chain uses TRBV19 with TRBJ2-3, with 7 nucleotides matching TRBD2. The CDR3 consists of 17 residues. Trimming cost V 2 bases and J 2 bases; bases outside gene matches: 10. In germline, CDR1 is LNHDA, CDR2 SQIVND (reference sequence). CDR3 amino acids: CASSIISASGTTDTQYF. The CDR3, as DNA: TGTGCCAGTAGTATAATATCTGCTAGCGGAACCACAGATACGCAGTATTTT.

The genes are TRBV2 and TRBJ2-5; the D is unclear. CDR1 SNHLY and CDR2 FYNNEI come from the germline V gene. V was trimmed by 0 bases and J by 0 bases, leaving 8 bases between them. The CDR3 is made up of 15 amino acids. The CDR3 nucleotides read TGTGCCAGCAGTGAAGCCCACACCGACCAAGAGACCCAGTACTTC. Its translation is CASSEAHTDQETQYF.

CDR3 bases: TGTGCCAGCAGCTTAGCGGCGGGGACCTATGGCTACACCTTC. It is translated as CASSLAAGTYGYTF. This chain uses TRBV11-2 with TRBJ1-2, with D possibly matching TRBD1 (5 bases). V lost 1 base, J lost 4 bases, and 10 bases lay in between. CDR1 SGHAT and CDR2 FQNNGV come from the germline V gene. This CDR3 contains 14 residues.

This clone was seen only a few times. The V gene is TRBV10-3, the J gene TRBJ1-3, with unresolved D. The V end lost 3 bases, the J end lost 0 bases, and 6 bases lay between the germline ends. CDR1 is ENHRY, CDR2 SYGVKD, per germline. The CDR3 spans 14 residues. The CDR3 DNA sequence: TGTGCCATCAGTGACCAGTTCTCTGGAAACACCATATATTTT. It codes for CAISDQFSGNTIYF.

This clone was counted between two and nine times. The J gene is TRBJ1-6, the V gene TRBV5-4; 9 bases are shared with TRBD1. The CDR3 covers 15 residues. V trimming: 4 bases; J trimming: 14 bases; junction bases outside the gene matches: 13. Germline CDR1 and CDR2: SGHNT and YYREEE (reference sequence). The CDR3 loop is CASSLHPGQGQALHF. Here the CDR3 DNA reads TGTGCCAGCAGCCTACACCCGGGACAGGGTCAGGCCCTCCACTTT. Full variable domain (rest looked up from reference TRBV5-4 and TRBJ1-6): ETGVTQSPTHLIKTRGQQVTLRCSSQSGHNTVSWYQQALGQGPQFIFQYYREEENGRGNFPPRFSGLQFPNYSSELNVNALELDDSALYLCASSLHPGQGQALHFGNGTRLTVT.

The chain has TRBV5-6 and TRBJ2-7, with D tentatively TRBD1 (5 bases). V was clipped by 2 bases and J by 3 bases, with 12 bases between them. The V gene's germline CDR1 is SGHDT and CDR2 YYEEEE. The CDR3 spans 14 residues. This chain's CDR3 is CASSFFRVGYEQYF. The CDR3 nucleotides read TGTGCCAGCAGCTTTTTCAGGGTAGGCTACGAGCAGTACTTC.

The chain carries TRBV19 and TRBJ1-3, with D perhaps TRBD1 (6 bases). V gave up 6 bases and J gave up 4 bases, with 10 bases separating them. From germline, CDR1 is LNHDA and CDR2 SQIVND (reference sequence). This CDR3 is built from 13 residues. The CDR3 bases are TGTGCCAGTAGCGGGACATTCGGAAACACCATATATTTT. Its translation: CASSGTFGNTIYF.

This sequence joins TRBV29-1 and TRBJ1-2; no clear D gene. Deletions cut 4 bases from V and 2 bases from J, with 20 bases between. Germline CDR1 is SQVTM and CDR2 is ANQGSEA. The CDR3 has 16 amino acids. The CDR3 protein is CSVGEGFLGLNYGYTF. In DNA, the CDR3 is TGCAGCGTTGGGGAGGGTTTCCTTGGCTTAAACTATGGCTACACCTTC.

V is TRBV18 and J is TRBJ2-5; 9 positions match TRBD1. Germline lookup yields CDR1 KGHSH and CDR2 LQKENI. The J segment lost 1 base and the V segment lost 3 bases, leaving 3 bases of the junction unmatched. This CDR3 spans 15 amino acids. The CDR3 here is CASSPGTGPQETQYF. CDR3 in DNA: TGTGCCAGCTCACCCGGGACAGGGCCCCAAGAGACCCAGTACTTC. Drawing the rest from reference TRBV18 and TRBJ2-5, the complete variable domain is NAGVMQNPRHLVRRRGQEARLRCSPMKGHSHVYWYRQLPEEGLKFMVYLQKENIIDESGMPKERFSAEFPKEGPSILRIQQVVRGDSAAYFCASSPGTGPQETQYFGPGTRLLVL.

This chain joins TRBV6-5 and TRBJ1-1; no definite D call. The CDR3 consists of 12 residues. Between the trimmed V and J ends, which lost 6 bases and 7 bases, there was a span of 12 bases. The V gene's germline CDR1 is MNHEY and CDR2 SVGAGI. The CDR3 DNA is TGTGCCAGCAGCCCACACGGGGATGAAGCTTTCTTT. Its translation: CASSPHGDEAFF.

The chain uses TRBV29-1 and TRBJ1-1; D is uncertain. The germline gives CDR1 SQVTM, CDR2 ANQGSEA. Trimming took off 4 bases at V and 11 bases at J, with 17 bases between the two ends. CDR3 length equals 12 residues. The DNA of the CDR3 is TGCAGCGTTGCGGGTCAGCGCCTCTGGGCTTTCTTT. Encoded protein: CSVAGQRLWAFF.

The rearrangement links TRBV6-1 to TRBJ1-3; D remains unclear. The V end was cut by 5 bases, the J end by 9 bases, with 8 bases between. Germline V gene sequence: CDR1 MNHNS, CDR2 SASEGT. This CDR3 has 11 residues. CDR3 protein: CASSPDSTIYF. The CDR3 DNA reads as TGTGCCAGCAGTCCCGATAGCACCATATATTTT.

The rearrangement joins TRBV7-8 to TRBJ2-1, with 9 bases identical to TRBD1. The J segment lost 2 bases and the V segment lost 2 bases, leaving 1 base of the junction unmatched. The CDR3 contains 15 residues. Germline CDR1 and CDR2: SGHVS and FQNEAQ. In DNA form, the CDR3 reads TGTGCCAGCAGCTTAAGACAGGGGGCCTACAATGAGCAGTTCTTC. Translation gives CASSLRQGAYNEQFF.

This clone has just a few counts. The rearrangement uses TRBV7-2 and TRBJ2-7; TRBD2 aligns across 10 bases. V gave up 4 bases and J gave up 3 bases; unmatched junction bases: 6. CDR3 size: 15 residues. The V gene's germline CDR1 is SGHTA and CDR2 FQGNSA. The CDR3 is CASSSAASGGYEQYF. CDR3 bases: TGTGCCAGCAGCTCCGCTGCTAGCGGGGGCTACGAGCAGTACTTC.

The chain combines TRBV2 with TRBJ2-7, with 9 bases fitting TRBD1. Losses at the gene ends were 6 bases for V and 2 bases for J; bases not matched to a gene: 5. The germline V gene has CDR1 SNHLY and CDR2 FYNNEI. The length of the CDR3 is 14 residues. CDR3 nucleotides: TGTGCCAGCAGGCCGGGACAGGGAACCTACGAGCAGTACTTC. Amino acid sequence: CASRPGQGTYEQYF. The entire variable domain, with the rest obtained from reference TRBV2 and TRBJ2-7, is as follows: EPEVTQTPSHQVTQMGQEVILRCVPISNHLYFYWYRQILGQKVEFLVSFYNNEISEKSEIFDDQFSVERPDGSNFTLKIRSTKLEDSAMYFCASRPGQGTYEQYFGPGTRLTVT.

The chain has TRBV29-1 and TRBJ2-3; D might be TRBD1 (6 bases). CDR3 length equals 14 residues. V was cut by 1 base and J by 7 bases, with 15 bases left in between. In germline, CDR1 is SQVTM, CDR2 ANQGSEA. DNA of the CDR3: TGCAGCGTTGAAGGCTCAGGGGCAGGTAATACGCAGTATTTT. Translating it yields CSVEGSGAGNTQYF.

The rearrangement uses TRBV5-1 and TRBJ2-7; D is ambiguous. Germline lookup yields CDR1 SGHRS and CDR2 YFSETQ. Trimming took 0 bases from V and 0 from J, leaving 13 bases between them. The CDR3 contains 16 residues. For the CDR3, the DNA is TGCGCCAGCAGCTTGGGAGGAGACCCGTCCTCCTACGAGCAGTACTTC. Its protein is CASSLGGDPSSYEQYF.

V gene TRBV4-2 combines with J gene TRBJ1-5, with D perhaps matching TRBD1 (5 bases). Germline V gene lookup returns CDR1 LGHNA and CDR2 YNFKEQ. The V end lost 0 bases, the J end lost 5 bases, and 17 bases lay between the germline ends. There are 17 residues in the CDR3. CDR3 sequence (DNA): TGTGCCAGCAGCCAAGAATGGAACAGGTGGACCCATCAGCCCCAGCATTTT. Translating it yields CASSQEWNRWTHQPQHF.